Shown below are 30 T cell receptor beta chains from a single sample sequenced in a study of T cell responses to AZD1222 COVID-19 vaccine. Produced via immunoSEQ multiplex PCR; TCRdb's table is partial and in-frame only. This sample has around 120,000 clones, with about 93% found just once. Specimen: peripheral blood, collected 28 days after the second AZD1222 dose. These receptors were collected from an adult who received the AZD1222 COVID-19 vaccine.

The gene calls are TRBV4-1 and TRBJ2-7; 8 bases map to TRBD1. With 5 bases clipped from V and 5 bases from J, the junction kept 11 bases outside the gene matches. The germline gives CDR1 MGHRA, CDR2 YSYEKL. CDR3 length equals 15 residues. The CDR3 coding sequence is TGCGCCAGCAGCGCTCGTCAGGGGGCTAGCGACGAGCAGTACTTC. Translation gives CASSARQGASDEQYF.

The J gene is TRBJ2-7, the V gene TRBV4-1, with D unresolved. Trimming pared 0 bases from V and 4 bases from J, leaving 19 bases between. This CDR3 spans 17 amino acids. The germline V gene has CDR1 MGHRA and CDR2 YSYEKL. The CDR3: CASSQDRLAFINYEQYF. CDR3 nucleotide sequence: TGCGCCAGCAGCCAAGATCGTTTGGCGTTTATTAATTACGAGCAGTACTTC.

The chain recombines TRBV7-2 with TRBJ1-2; 7 bases agree with TRBD1. The CDR3 runs 17 residues. Trimming took 3 bases from V and 0 from J; bases not matched to a gene: 10. Germline V gene sequence: CDR1 SGHTA, CDR2 FQGNSA. For the CDR3, the DNA is TGTGCCAGCAGCTTGCAATACGGACAGGCTACTAACTATGGCTACACCTTC. Translated: CASSLQYGQATNYGYTF.

The table lists this clone with a few counts. The V call is TRBV6-2 or TRBV6-3, the J call TRBJ1-5; D call uncertain. The V end lost 6 bases, the J end lost 3 bases, and 12 bases lay between the germline ends. Germline-derived CDR1 and CDR2 are MNHEY and SVGEGT. The CDR3 loop spans 14 amino acids. CDR3 in amino acids: CASSSRRTNQPQHF. Written as DNA, the CDR3 is TGTGCCAGCAGCTCGAGACGGACCAATCAGCCCCAGCATTTT.

CDR3 amino acids: CASSSENSYGYTF. The DNA of the CDR3 is TGTGCCAGCAGCTCAGAGAACTCCTATGGCTACACCTTC. The gene calls are TRBV28 and TRBJ1-2; no clear D. V was shortened by 6 bases and J by 4 bases, with 12 bases between the two germline ends. Germline assignment: CDR1 MDHEN and CDR2 SYDVKM. This CDR3 has 13 residues.

The gene calls are TRBV2 and TRBJ2-7, with a weak D call TRBD1 (5 bases). V lost 9 bases, J lost 1 base, and 19 bases lay in between. The length of the CDR3 is 15 residues. Germline V gene lookup returns CDR1 SNHLY and CDR2 FYNNEI. CDR3 bases: TGTGCCAGTCGAAAGGGGTTCTCGGAATCCTACGAGCAGTACTTC. Amino acids: CASRKGFSESYEQYF.

The chain has TRBV19 and TRBJ1-3; D call uncertain. CDR1 is LNHDA, CDR2 SQIVND, per germline (reference sequence). Trimming pared 8 bases from V and 1 base from J, leaving 15 bases between. The CDR3 covers 15 residues. The CDR3 loop is CASSPGGVSGNTIYF. CDR3 DNA sequence: TGTGCCAGTTCCCCCGGTGGAGTATCTGGAAACACCATATATTTT. Looking up the rest from reference TRBV19 and TRBJ1-3 gives the full variable domain: DGGITQSPKYLFRKEGQNVTLSCEQNLNHDAMYWYRQDPGQGLRLIYYSQIVNDFQKGDIAEGYSVSREKKESFPLTVTSAQKNPTAFYLCASSPGGVSGNTIYFGEGSWLTVV.

The V gene is TRBV9, the J gene TRBJ1-2, with D uncertain. Germline CDR1 SGDLS, CDR2 YYNGEE. With 3 bases removed from V and 3 bases from J, the gap between germline ends came to 12 bases. The CDR3 totals 14 residues. The CDR3 DNA sequence: TGTGCCAGCAGCGACGGAAGGGTTGACTATGGCTACACCTTC. This gives the protein CASSDGRVDYGYTF.

The chain combines TRBV5-1 with TRBJ2-5; 7 bases fit TRBD1. With V trimmed by 1 base and J by 5 bases, 2 bases remained unmatched. Germline lookup yields CDR1 SGHRS and CDR2 YFSETQ. This CDR3 comprises 13 residues. The CDR3 loop is CASSLTGDETQYF. Here the CDR3 DNA reads TGCGCCAGCAGCTTGACAGGGGATGAGACCCAGTACTTC.

This sequence joins TRBV5-1 and TRBJ2-5, with 7 bases that match TRBD1. V shed 7 bases and J 3 bases; nucleotides not matched to a gene: 15. Germline V lookup: CDR1 SGHRS, CDR2 YFSETQ. The CDR3 covers 16 residues. CDR3: CASPRRTDRVEETQYF. In nucleotides, the CDR3 is TGCGCCAGCCCCCGAAGAACCGACAGGGTTGAAGAGACCCAGTACTTC.

The genes are TRBV6-9 and TRBJ2-1, with unresolved D. From germline, CDR1 is MNHGY and CDR2 SVAAGI. The CDR3 spans 13 residues. V lost 2 bases and J 6 bases, leaving 8 bases between the germline ends. For the CDR3, the DNA is TGTGCCAGCAGTTATAAGGGTCTCAATGAGCAGTTCTTC. Translated: CASSYKGLNEQFF.

The genes are TRBV6-5 and TRBJ2-1, with D perhaps matching TRBD2 (5 bases). Trimming removed 5 bases from V and 6 bases from J, with 14 bases in between. The CDR3 has 14 residues. From germline, CDR1 is MNHEY and CDR2 SVGAGI. CDR3 sequence: CASSNTASFNEQFF. The CDR3 bases are TGTGCCAGCAGTAACACGGCTAGCTTCAATGAGCAGTTCTTC.

The chain has TRBV11-1 and TRBJ2-5; D call uncertain. Trimming left V 0 bases short and J 3 bases short, with 11 bases between. CDR3 size: 15 residues. The germline V gene has CDR1 SGHAT and CDR2 FQDESV (reference sequence). The CDR3 spells CASSLAPGRKETQYF. As DNA, the CDR3 is TGTGCCAGCAGCTTAGCCCCGGGCCGCAAAGAGACCCAGTACTTC.

The V call is TRBV5-1, the J call TRBJ2-3, with unresolved D. V was pared by 0 bases and J by 4 bases, with 12 bases between. The germline V gene has CDR1 SGHRS and CDR2 YFSETQ. The CDR3 extends over 15 amino acids. DNA for the CDR3: TGCGCCAGCAGCTTGGGCTCCTTCTTGCCAGATACGCAGTATTTT. This translates into CASSLGSFLPDTQYF.

This clone was counted a single time. V and J are TRBV6-5 and TRBJ1-1; D is possibly TRBD1 (5 bases). V lost 0 bases and J lost 8, with 19 bases in between. The CDR3 is 16 amino acids. The germline V gene encodes CDR1 MNHEY and CDR2 SVGAGI. In DNA, the CDR3 is TGTGCCAGCAGTTACTCGGCACAGGACCACAGCCAAGAAGCTTTCTTT. Encoded protein: CASSYSAQDHSQEAFF.

This chain uses TRBV6-5 with TRBJ2-3, with D tentatively TRBD2 (6 bases). The germline V gene encodes CDR1 MNHEY and CDR2 SVGAGI. CDR3 length: 14 residues. The V and J ends lost 5 bases and 0 bases respectively, with 9 bases between them. This chain's CDR3 is CASSTGGSTDTQYF. The DNA of the CDR3 is TGTGCCAGCAGTACCGGGGGTAGCACAGATACGCAGTATTTT.

The gene calls are TRBV4-1 and TRBJ2-5, with 10 bases fitting TRBD1. The V gene end was trimmed by 1 base and the J gene end by 3 bases; junction bases not matched to a gene: 8. CDR3 size: 17 residues. In germline, CDR1 is MGHRA, CDR2 YSYEKL. This chain's CDR3 is CASSQGPTGGVKETQYF. CDR3 DNA: TGCGCCAGCAGCCAAGGACCGACAGGGGGCGTAAAAGAGACCCAGTACTTC.

The gene calls are TRBV7-9 and TRBJ1-2, with no clear D. Trimming cost V 5 bases and J 0 bases, with 13 bases left between them. Germline V CDR1 and CDR2: SEHNR, FQNEAQ (reference sequence). The CDR3 sequence is 15 residues long. The CDR3 is CASSRFGSTNYGYTF. CDR3 bases: TGTGCCAGCAGCCGATTTGGGAGCACTAACTATGGCTACACCTTC.

This chain connects TRBV10-3 to TRBJ2-1; maybe TRBD2 (5 bases). V was shortened by 11 bases and J by 1 base, with 9 bases between the two germline ends. The CDR3 has 12 amino acids. CDR1 and CDR2 (germline): ENHRY, SYGVKD. CDR3: CALRGSYNEQFF. DNA for the CDR3: TGTGCCCTCCGGGGATCCTACAATGAGCAGTTCTTC.

The V call is TRBV19, the J call TRBJ2-5; the match to TRBD2 covers 8 bases. Per germline, CDR1 LNHDA and CDR2 SQIVND (reference sequence). The CDR3 covers 14 residues. Trimming removed 6 bases from V and 5 bases from J; junction bases left unmatched: 8. The DNA for the CDR3 is TGTGCCAGTAGCCCTCGACTAGCGTGGGAGACCCAGTACTTC. Translated, it gives CASSPRLAWETQYF.

The chain joins TRBV9 to TRBJ2-1; TRBD2 is a possible D gene (5 bases). Trimming shortened V by 4 bases and J by 9 bases, and 20 bases separated the two germline ends. The CDR3 is made up of 15 amino acids. The germline CDR1 and CDR2 sequences are SGDLS and YYNGEE. CDR3 sequence (DNA): TGTGCCAGCAGCCCCGACACTAGTCCTAGCACTGAGCAGTTCTTC. It codes for CASSPDTSPSTEQFF.

The V gene is TRBV12-5, the J gene TRBJ1-2, with TRBD1 matching 8 bases. The CDR3 extends over 13 amino acids. The germline CDR1 and CDR2 sequences are LGHNT and FRNRAP. With V trimmed by 3 bases and J by 7 bases, 4 bases remained unmatched. In nucleotides, the CDR3 is TGTGCTAGTGGTTTACCTCAGGGGGCTGGCTACACCTTC. This gives the protein CASGLPQGAGYTF.

The rearrangement links TRBV21-1 to TRBJ1-4. TRBV21-1 is a documented pseudogene. The CDR3 spans 16 residues. The CDR3 bases are TGTGCCAGCAGCCTCCGCAGGAGCACAACTAATGAAAAACTGTTTTTT. It specifies CASSLRRSTTNEKLFF.

The V call is TRBV19, the J call TRBJ2-7; the match to TRBD1 covers 8 bases. The trim removed 2 bases at V and 5 bases at J, leaving 8 bases unmatched. The CDR3 spans 15 residues. Germline V lookup: CDR1 LNHDA, CDR2 SQIVND (reference sequence). CDR3 sequence reads: CASSIRDRLYDEQYF. Here the CDR3 DNA reads TGTGCCAGTAGTATAAGGGACAGGCTCTACGACGAGCAGTACTTC.

V is TRBV4-1 and J is TRBJ2-7, with 10 bases that match TRBD2. The CDR3 totals 14 residues. CDR1 MGHRA and CDR2 YSYEKL come from the germline V gene. V lost 1 base, J lost 3 bases, and 0 bases stayed unmatched. CDR3 DNA: TGCGCCAGCAGCCAAGTAGCGGGAGGCTACGAGCAGTACTTC. Encoded protein: CASSQVAGGYEQYF.

The chain employs TRBV2 and TRBJ1-3, with D possibly matching TRBD1 (6 bases). CDR1 and CDR2 (germline): SNHLY, FYNNEI. V gave up 7 bases and J gave up 1 base, with 14 bases separating them. The CDR3 loop spans 15 amino acids. CDR3 region: CASTVGGPSGNTIYF. The CDR3 DNA reads as TGTGCCAGCACCGTAGGGGGTCCATCTGGAAACACCATATATTTT.

V is TRBV5-8 and J is TRBJ2-7; 10 bases match TRBD1. The CDR3 runs 15 residues. V shed 1 base and J 7 bases; nucleotides not matched to a gene: 8. The germline V gene has CDR1 SGHTS and CDR2 YDEGEE. CDR3 sequence reads: CASSLPGTGVWEQYF. Here the CDR3 DNA reads TGTGCCAGCAGCTTGCCCGGGACAGGGGTTTGGGAGCAGTACTTC.

For this clone: The sample holds other DNA sequences that translate to the same CDR3. This chain uses TRBV12-3 or TRBV12-4 with TRBJ1-1; D may be TRBD1 (5 bases). This CDR3 comprises 13 residues. The V end lost 6 bases, the J end lost 1 base, and 9 bases lay between the germline ends. The CDR3 loop is CASSLTGNTEAFF. Written as DNA, the CDR3 is TGTGCCAGCAGCCTCACAGGGAACACTGAAGCTTTCTTT.

The rearrangement joins TRBV7-2 to TRBJ2-3; either TRBD1 or TRBD2 may fit D (5 bases each). The CDR3 covers 15 residues. Germline CDR1 SGHTA, CDR2 FQGNSA. V was clipped by 2 bases and J by 3 bases, with 12 bases between them. CDR3 in DNA: TGTGCCAGCAGCTTACGGCTAGGGGAGACAGATACGCAGTATTTT. Encoded protein: CASSLRLGETDTQYF.

The rearrangement uses TRBV28 and TRBJ1-2; TRBD1 matches at 8 bases. Trimming took 4 bases from V and 4 from J; bases not matched to a gene: 8. Germline V gene lookup returns CDR1 MDHEN and CDR2 SYDVKM. This CDR3 has 15 amino acids. DNA of the CDR3: TGTGCCAGCAGTTCCGCCTTAACAGGGGGCTATGGCTACACCTTC. It is translated as CASSSALTGGYGYTF.